Listed below are T cell receptor beta chains from one sample, sequenced in a study of T-cell memory formation after mild COVID-19. TCRdb recomputed calls from the 5' RACE reads with MiXCR, one row per CDR3 protein. This sample has roughly 170,000 distinct CDR3 sequences; 15% to 20% occur once, and the top ten carry roughly 3.9%. Sequencing was done on a sample of PBMCs or a T cell subset sorted from them (not recorded which). Receptors were obtained from a man between 18 and 29 years old who had mild COVID-19 (a few samples of this study predate the infection). Cell type and time point are not known. The CDR3 runs from the conserved cysteine through the conserved F or W. D genes are given only for firm matches. Clone size appears in some rows only: once, few, many, or a class for an expanded clone.

TRBJ2-6	TRBD1	TRBV6-2/TRBV6-3	few	CASSYPVFRGHGGANVLTF	TGTGCCAGCAGTTACCCCGTTTTCAGGGGGCATGGAGGGGCCAACGTCCTGACTTTC
TRBJ2-1	.	TRBV5-1	.	CASSMRTAYNEQFF	TGCGCCAGCAGTATGAGGACAGCGTACAATGAGCAGTTCTTC
TRBJ2-3	TRBD1	TRBV5-1	.	CASSSGTVRTDTQYF	TGCGCCAGCAGTTCAGGGACAGTGCGCACAGATACGCAGTATTTT
TRBJ2-5	.	TRBV7-9	few	CASSDQKETQYF	TGTGCCAGCAGCGACCAAAAAGAGACCCAGTACTTC
TRBJ2-2	.	TRBV3-1	few	CASSQDLGGELFF	TGTGCCAGCAGCCAAGACCTGGGCGGGGAGCTGTTTTTT
TRBJ2-7	.	TRBV6-5	few	CAAGAGGEQYF	TGTGCCGCAGGGGCCGGGGGCGAGCAGTACTTC
TRBJ1-4	.	TRBV2	.	CASSARGGPNEKLFF	TGTGCCAGCAGTGCCCGAGGGGGGCCCAATGAAAAACTGTTTTTT
TRBJ2-5	TRBD2	TRBV2	.	CASSAETSGQETQYF	TGTGCCAGCAGTGCAGAGACTAGCGGCCAAGAGACCCAGTACTTC
TRBJ1-1	.	TRBV6-6	.	CASNLPAGMNTEAFF	TGTGCCAGCAACCTACCCGCGGGGATGAACACTGAAGCTTTCTTT
TRBJ2-1	TRBD2	TRBV6-2/TRBV6-3	few	CASSPRTSGANEQFF	TGTGCCAGCAGCCCAAGGACTAGCGGGGCCAATGAGCAGTTCTTC
TRBJ2-1	TRBD2	TRBV7-2	.	CASRVAGGRYNEQFF	TGTGCCAGCAGGGTAGCGGGGGGGCGTTACAATGAGCAGTTCTTC
TRBJ2-1	TRBD2	TRBV4-2	.	CASSQERGGGNEQFF	TGTGCCAGCAGCCAAGAGCGGGGGGGCGGGAATGAGCAGTTCTTC
TRBJ1-3	.	TRBV18	.	CASSTNPTSGNTIYF	TGTGCCAGCTCAACCAACCCAACCTCTGGAAACACCATATATTTT
TRBJ2-7	.	TRBV4-2	few	CASSQERQQYF	TGTGCCAGCAGCCAAGAACGCCAGCAGTACTTC
TRBJ1-4	.	TRBV5-5	.	CASSLAGTRAEKLFF	TGTGCCAGCAGCTTGGCCGGGACACGGGCGGAAAAACTGTTTTTT
TRBJ1-2	.	TRBV15	.	CATSRDLTGSRGYTF	TGTGCCACCAGCAGGGACCTTACGGGATCGCGTGGCTACACCTTC
TRBJ1-2	.	TRBV3-1	.	CAFTGGTGIYTF	TGTGCCTTTACCGGTGGCACAGGAATCTACACCTTC
TRBJ2-3	.	TRBV5-1	once	CASSLARQGGDTQYF	TGCGCCAGCAGCTTGGCCCGGCAGGGTGGAGATACGCAGTATTTT
TRBJ1-1	.	TRBV7-9	many	CASSLAPPAFMNTEAFF	TGTGCCAGCAGCTTAGCCCCCCCAGCCTTTATGAACACTGAAGCTTTCTTT
TRBJ1-1	.	TRBV19	few	CASSIWHANTEAFF	TGTGCCAGTAGTATTTGGCATGCGAACACTGAAGCTTTCTTT
TRBJ1-4	TRBD1	TRBV3-1	.	CASSQDFVRGPEKLFF	TGTGCCAGCAGCCAAGACTTCGTCAGGGGGCCTGAAAAACTGTTTTTT
TRBJ1-1	.	TRBV7-2	many	CASSLGTGYEAFF	TGTGCCAGCAGCTTAGGTACAGGGTATGAAGCTTTCTTT
TRBJ2-5	TRBD2	TRBV6-5	few	CASSGLGSGGMETQYF	TGTGCCAGCAGTGGCTTAGGTAGCGGGGGTATGGAGACCCAGTACTTC
TRBJ1-1	TRBD1	TRBV12-3/TRBV12-4	few	CASSTRTGWLTEAFF	TGTGCCAGCAGTACGCGGACAGGGTGGTTAACTGAAGCTTTCTTT
TRBJ1-2	.	TRBV15	.	CATSREAGDYGYTF	TGTGCCACCAGCAGAGAAGCAGGGGACTATGGCTACACCTTC
TRBJ1-5	.	TRBV3-1	.	CASSQVLGAAQHF	TGTGCCAGCAGCCAGGTCCTGGGGGCCGCCCAGCATTTT
TRBJ2-4	TRBD1	TRBV18	.	CASSTQGAENIQYF	TGTGCCAGCTCAACCCAGGGGGCAGAGAACATTCAGTACTTC
TRBJ1-6	.	TRBV28	.	CASSLTLAPLHF	TGTGCCAGCAGTTTGACCTTAGCACCCCTCCACTTT
TRBJ2-3	TRBD2	TRBV10-3	few	CAITSGTSGGNIDTQYF	TGTGCCATCACATCCGGGACTAGCGGGGGTAACATTGATACGCAGTATTTT
TRBJ2-5	.	TRBV10-2	.	CASSEPGAGETQYF	TGCGCCAGCAGTGAACCAGGGGCAGGGGAGACCCAGTACTTC
TRBJ1-2	.	TRBV20-1	.	CSAPVQEALSGYTF	TGCAGTGCCCCAGTTCAGGAGGCTCTTTCTGGCTACACCTTC
TRBJ2-5	TRBD1	TRBV24-1	.	CATSDTRGLVGETQYF	TGTGCCACCAGTGATACGAGGGGGCTAGTGGGAGAGACCCAGTACTTC
TRBJ1-5	.	TRBV2	few	CASSRESQPQHF	TGTGCCAGCAGCAGGGAGAGTCAGCCCCAGCATTTT
TRBJ1-1	TRBD1	TRBV5-1	few	CASSSETGSTEAFF	TGCGCCAGCAGCTCGGAGACAGGGTCTACTGAAGCTTTCTTT
TRBJ1-1	.	TRBV25-1	.	CASSGPMNTEAFF	TGTGCCAGCTCGGGACCGATGAACACTGAAGCTTTCTTT
TRBJ2-5	.	TRBV28	.	CASSYGLGETQYF	TGTGCCAGCAGTTACGGGTTGGGGGAGACCCAGTACTTC
TRBJ2-7	TRBD1	TRBV5-1	.	CASSPGTAEAYEQYF	TGCGCCAGCAGCCCAGGGACAGCCGAGGCCTACGAGCAGTACTTC
TRBJ1-1	.	TRBV5-1	few	CASSFGAWGTEAFF	TGCGCCAGCAGCTTCGGGGCTTGGGGCACTGAAGCTTTCTTT
TRBJ1-5	.	TRBV5-6	.	CASSLGSGPQPQHF	TGTGCCAGCAGCTTGGGATCAGGGCCTCAGCCCCAGCATTTT
TRBJ1-2	.	TRBV5-4	.	CASSIPRDGYGYTF	TGTGCCAGCAGCATCCCCCGGGACGGTTATGGCTACACCTTC
TRBJ1-4	.	TRBV5-1	medium-sized	CASSLGPSGDGEKLFF	TGCGCCAGCAGCTTGGGTCCGTCGGGAGATGGGGAAAAACTGTTTTTT
TRBJ1-1	.	TRBV2	.	CASSGGQMNTEAFF	TGTGCCAGCAGTGGAGGACAGATGAACACTGAAGCTTTCTTT
TRBJ2-1	.	TRBV15	.	CATSRPGQPYNEQFF	TGTGCCACCAGCCGGCCAGGCCAGCCCTACAATGAGCAGTTCTTC
TRBJ1-6	.	TRBV5-1	few	CASSLGTARGANSPLHF	TGCGCCAGCAGCTTGGGGACAGCCCGTGGGGCTAATTCACCCCTCCACTTT
TRBJ2-2	TRBD2	TRBV4-3	few	CASSRLAGTSTGELFF	TGCGCCAGCAGCCGACTAGCGGGGACGAGCACCGGGGAGCTGTTTTTT
TRBJ2-3	TRBD2	TRBV12-3/TRBV12-4	.	CASSSRGLLRGANTDTQYF	TGTGCCAGCAGTTCCAGGGGACTCTTGCGGGGGGCGAACACAGATACGCAGTATTTT
TRBJ2-5	TRBD2	TRBV27	.	CASRRLAGGPETQYF	TGTGCCAGCAGGCGACTAGCGGGGGGGCCAGAGACCCAGTACTTC
TRBJ2-3	.	TRBV29-1	few	CSIRTSHLTDTQYF	TGCAGCATCCGGACCTCGCATCTCACAGATACGCAGTATTTT
TRBJ2-3	.	TRBV18	few	CASSRRVGQTSDTQYF	TGTGCCAGCTCCCGCAGAGTAGGGCAAACTTCAGATACGCAGTATTTT
TRBJ2-5	.	TRBV5-1	few	CASSSDWTASGTQYF	TGCGCCAGCAGCTCAGACTGGACAGCCTCGGGGACCCAGTACTTC
TRBJ1-3	.	TRBV11-2	.	CASSSLQGYGNTIYF	TGTGCCAGCAGCTCACTCCAGGGGTACGGAAACACCATATATTTT
TRBJ2-5	.	TRBV18	few	CASSQAETQYF	TGTGCCAGCTCCCAGGCGGAGACCCAGTACTTC
TRBJ2-1	TRBD1	TRBV11-1	.	CASSTGTDSYNEQFF	TGTGCCAGCAGCACCGGGACAGACTCCTACAATGAGCAGTTCTTC
TRBJ1-1	.	TRBV10-3	few	CAISESGLLEAFF	TGTGCCATCAGTGAGTCCGGTTTACTTGAAGCTTTCTTT